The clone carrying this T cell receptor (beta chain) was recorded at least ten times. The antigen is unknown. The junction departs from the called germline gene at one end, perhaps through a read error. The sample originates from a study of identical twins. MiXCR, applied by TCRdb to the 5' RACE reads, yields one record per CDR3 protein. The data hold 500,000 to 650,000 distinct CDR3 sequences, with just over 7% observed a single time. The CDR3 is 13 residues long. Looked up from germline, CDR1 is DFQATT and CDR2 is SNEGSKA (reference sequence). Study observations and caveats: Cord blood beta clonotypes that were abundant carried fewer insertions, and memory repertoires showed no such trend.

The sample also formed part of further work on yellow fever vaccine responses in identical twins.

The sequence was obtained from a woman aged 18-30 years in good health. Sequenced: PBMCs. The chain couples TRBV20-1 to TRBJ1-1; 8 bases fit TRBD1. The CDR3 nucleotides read TGCAGTGCTAGAGACCGTGGACAGGGTGAAACTTTCTTT. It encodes CSARDRGQGETFF.